The 29 T cell receptor beta chains below were found in one sample sequenced in a study of patients and donors after allogeneic stem cell transplantation. TCRdb recomputed calls from the RT-PCR reads with MiXCR, one row per CDR3 protein. The data show some 230,000 distinct CDR3 sequences, around an eighth seen once. Sequencing used blood, either unsorted or a sorted T cell fraction (not recorded which). The receptors derive from a human donor who was either an allogeneic HSCT recipient or a stem cell or donor lymphocyte infusion donor (not recorded which). It is not recorded whose cells these are; they may come from a transplant donor.

This clonotype was recorded at least ten times. V is TRBV11-2 and J is TRBJ2-1, with 10 bases fitting TRBD1. This CDR3 spans 13 amino acids. V was pared by 7 bases and J by 8 bases, with 5 bases of the junction left unmatched. In germline, CDR1 is SGHAT, CDR2 FQNNGV. The CDR3 DNA reads TGTGCCAGCACCCCGGGACAGGGGTATGAGCAGTTCTTC. Amino acid sequence: CASTPGQGYEQFF.

This clonotype was observed a few times. A junction end diverges from the germline sequence, so it may reflect a read error. This chain connects TRBV7-7 to TRBJ2-3, with D perhaps TRBD1 or TRBD2 (6 bases each). The CDR3 is made up of 16 amino acids. Germline V gives CDR1 SSHAT, CDR2 FNYEAQ (reference sequence). The CDR3 bases are TGTGCTAGCAGCTTAGGGGGGCGGGGAAGCACAGATACGCAGTATTTT. Amino acids: CASSLGGRGSTDTQYF. Full variable domain (rest looked up from reference TRBV7-7 and TRBJ2-3): GAGVSQSPRYKVTKRGQDVTLRCDPISSHATLYWYQQALGQGPEFLTYFNYEAQPDKSGLPSDRFSAERPEGSISTLTIQRTEQRDSAMYRCASSLGGRGSTDTQYFGPGTRLTVL.

There are a few counts of this clonotype. This rearrangement joins TRBV7-9 to TRBJ2-5; TRBD2 aligns across 8 bases. The CDR3 length is 16 residues. Germline V gives CDR1 SEHNR, CDR2 FQNEAQ (reference sequence). Germline trimming cut 1 base from V and 2 bases from J; bases unmatched to any gene: 6. The DNA for the CDR3 is TGTGCCAGCAGCTTAGGTAGCGGGGTACTACAAGAGACCCAGTACTTC. This translates into CASSLGSGVLQETQYF. Full variable domain (missing parts from reference TRBV7-9 and TRBJ2-5): DTGVSQNPRHKITKRGQNVTFRCDPISEHNRLYWYRQTLGQGPEFLTYFQNEAQLEKSRLLSDRFSAERPKGSFSTLEIQRTEQGDSAMYLCASSLGSGVLQETQYFGPGTRLLVL.

This clonotype was counted a few times. The chain recombines TRBV2 with TRBJ2-3, with TRBD2 identical over 9 bases. V shed 2 bases, J shed 5 bases, and the junction held 5 bases outside the gene matches. The CDR3 sequence is 15 residues long. Germline assignment: CDR1 SNHLY and CDR2 FYNNEI. As DNA, the CDR3 is TGTGCCAGCAGTGAACAGCGGGGGGATAAAGATACGCAGTATTTT. Translating gives CASSEQRGDKDTQYF.

This clonotype showed up just a few times. The rearrangement links TRBV2 to TRBJ1-3; no firm D call. The length of the CDR3 is 13 residues. The germline V gene encodes CDR1 SNHLY and CDR2 FYNNEI. Trimming removed 6 bases from V and 2 bases from J, with 8 bases in between. CDR3 nucleotide sequence: TGTGCCAGCAGACTGACGACTGGAAACACCATATATTTT. It translates to CASRLTTGNTIYF.

This clonotype was counted many times. The rearrangement uses TRBV14 and TRBJ2-3, with TRBD2 matching over 10 bases. The CDR3 covers 18 residues. Germline trimming cut 2 bases from V and 0 bases from J; bases unmatched to any gene: 8. CDR1 is SGHDN, CDR2 FVKESK, per germline. DNA for the CDR3: TGTGCCAGCAGCCAACTAGCGGGAGTACGGTCCAGCACAGATACGCAGTATTTT. It encodes CASSQLAGVRSSTDTQYF.

The chain couples TRBV2 to TRBJ1-2; 12 bases are a match to TRBD1. Germline CDR1 reads SNHLY; CDR2 reads FYNNEI. Unmatched junction bases numbered 7, after V lost 6 bases and J lost 5 bases. The length of the CDR3 is 15 residues. CDR3 residues: CASRGQGAGVYGYTF. For the CDR3, the DNA is TGTGCCAGCAGGGGACAGGGGGCAGGGGTTTATGGCTACACCTTC.

The chain links TRBV10-3 to TRBJ1-2; 7 nucleotides match TRBD1. CDR1 ENHRY and CDR2 SYGVKD come from the germline V gene. Germline trimming cut 10 bases from V and 4 bases from J; bases unmatched to any gene: 9. The CDR3 spans 13 residues. This chain's CDR3 is CATTRDRFYGYTF. The DNA of the CDR3 is TGTGCCACTACTAGGGACAGATTCTATGGCTACACCTTC.

Sample share makes this clonotype medium-sized. The chain uses TRBV12-3 or TRBV12-4 and TRBJ1-3; perhaps TRBD1 as D (5 bases). The CDR3 contains 17 residues. The ends were cut back, 3 bases at V and 1 base at J, with 16 bases in the middle. CDR3 protein: CASSLAGTHKSGNTIYF. The CDR3 DNA reads as TGTGCCAGCAGTTTGGCCGGGACTCATAAATCTGGAAACACCATATATTTT.

This clonotype was detected ten times or more. The chain carries TRBV12-3 or TRBV12-4 and TRBJ1-5; D remains unclear. The CDR3 is 14 amino acids. V was pared by 3 bases and J by 2 bases, with 8 bases between. DNA of the CDR3: TGTGCCAGCAGTTTTGTGACGGGCAATCAGCCCCAGCATTTT. Its translation: CASSFVTGNQPQHF.

This clonotype came up a few times. This chain uses TRBV3-1 with TRBJ2-7; a possible D gene is TRBD2 (7 bases). Germline-derived CDR1 and CDR2 are LGHDT and YNNKEL (reference sequence). The germline V and J ends were trimmed by 0 bases and 3 bases, with 18 bases remaining between them. This CDR3 contains 17 residues. DNA for the CDR3: TGTGCCAGCAGCCAAGATTTAGGGGGGAGGGCCTTCTACGAGCAGTACTTC. Translated, it gives CASSQDLGGRAFYEQYF.

This clonotype appeared many times. V and J are TRBV4-2 and TRBJ2-3, with a tentative D call TRBD1 (5 bases). The CDR3 spans 15 residues. The germline gives CDR1 LGHNA, CDR2 YNFKEQ. V dropped 0 bases and J dropped 6 bases, with 13 bases sitting between them. The CDR3 here is CASSQDPTGPDTQYF. CDR3 nucleotides: TGTGCCAGCAGCCAAGACCCAACAGGACCGGATACGCAGTATTTT.

This clonotype was detected many times. V gene TRBV12-3 or TRBV12-4 combines with J gene TRBJ1-2; no clear D gene. Trimming took 6 bases from V and 2 from J, leaving 16 bases between them. The CDR3 is 15 amino acids. CDR3 amino acids: CASSPGGGGNYGYTF. Here the CDR3 DNA reads TGTGCCAGCAGCCCCGGAGGAGGCGGGAACTATGGCTACACCTTC.

The rearrangement links TRBV27 to TRBJ1-4; perhaps TRBD1 as D (5 bases). Germline loops: CDR1 MNHEY, CDR2 SMNVEV (reference sequence). CDR3 length: 14 residues. V was cut by 6 bases and J by 10 bases, with 18 bases left in between. The CDR3 here is CASRNLGLEGKLFF. Here the CDR3 DNA reads TGTGCCAGCAGGAACTTGGGGCTAGAGGGAAAACTGTTTTTT.

This clonotype was counted at least ten times. The rearrangement links TRBV7-2 to TRBJ2-3; 7 bases fit TRBD1. V gave up 2 bases and J gave up 7 bases; unmatched junction bases: 15. CDR1 SGHTA and CDR2 FQGNSA come from the germline V gene. The CDR3 consists of 17 residues. The CDR3: CASSLRTGARTPHTQYF. As DNA, the CDR3 is TGTGCCAGCAGCTTACGTACAGGGGCGAGAACGCCCCATACGCAGTATTTT. Together with reference TRBV7-2 and TRBJ2-3, the CDR3 gives the full variable domain: GAGVSQSPSNKVTEKGKDVELRCDPISGHTALYWYRQSLGQGLEFLIYFQGNSAPDKSGLPSDRFSAERTGGSVSTLTIQRTQQEDSAVYLCASSLRTGARTPHTQYFGPGTRLTVL.

This clonotype was recorded many times. The CDR3, as DNA: TGTGCCAGCCGTCAAGCAGACGTCACGGAGACCCAGTACTTC. The encoded protein is CASRQADVTETQYF. The chain uses TRBV21-1 and TRBJ2-5. TRBV21-1 corresponds to a pseudogene. The CDR3 spans 14 residues.

V gene TRBV30 combines with J gene TRBJ2-1; 9 bases align to TRBD2. The V segment lost 4 bases and the J segment 7 bases; nucleotides outside the gene matches: 11. The CDR3 consists of 15 residues. Germline V lookup: CDR1 GTSNPN, CDR2 SVGIG (reference sequence). CDR3 nucleotides: TGTGCCTGGAATCGGGCGCCGGCGGGAGGGAATGAGCAGTTCTTC. Translating gives CAWNRAPAGGNEQFF.

This clonotype turned up a few times. The genes are TRBV28 and TRBJ1-2, with no clear D. The CDR3 spans 15 residues. The ends were cut back, 2 bases at V and 4 bases at J, with 14 bases in the middle. Germline assignment: CDR1 MDHEN and CDR2 SYDVKM. The CDR3 spells CASSLNPIFTYGYTF. The CDR3 bases are TGTGCCAGCAGTTTAAACCCCATTTTTACCTATGGCTACACCTTC.

This chain joins TRBV10-3 and TRBJ1-2; D is unresolved. The CDR3 has 15 amino acids. Trimming took off 0 bases at V and 6 bases at J, with 14 bases between the two ends. The germline V gene has CDR1 ENHRY and CDR2 SYGVKD. The CDR3 nucleotides read TGTGCCATCAGTGAGTCGGAGGTGCGGGTGGATGGCTACACCTTC. As protein: CAISESEVRVDGYTF.

This clonotype was observed many times. CDR3 coding DNA: TGCGCCAGCAGCGGCGGGGATAGCAATCAGCCCCAGCATTTT. The encoded protein is CASSGGDSNQPQHF. The rearrangement joins TRBV5-1 to TRBJ1-5; D gene uncertain. CDR3 length equals 14 residues. CDR1 is SGHRS and CDR2 is YFSETQ in the germline V gene. The V end was cut by 4 bases, the J end by 0 bases, with 8 bases between.

This clonotype has a handful of counts. The chain recombines TRBV4-2 with TRBJ1-2; 7 nucleotides align to TRBD1. J lost 4 bases, V lost 1 base, and 3 bases had no gene match. Germline CDR1 reads LGHNA; CDR2 reads YNFKEQ. This CDR3 is 14 amino acids long. In nucleotides, the CDR3 is TGTGCCAGCAGCCAAGGTGGGACAGCCTATGGCTACACCTTC. The encoded protein is CASSQGGTAYGYTF.

This clonotype was seen repeatedly, ten times or more. The V and J genes are TRBV12-3 or TRBV12-4 and TRBJ1-1, with 9 bases fitting TRBD1. V lost 4 bases to trimming and J lost 2 bases; unmatched junction nucleotides: 5. The CDR3 is made up of 15 amino acids. CDR3 region: CASSSGQGHNTEAFF. In nucleotides, the CDR3 is TGTGCCAGCAGTTCGGGACAGGGCCATAACACTGAAGCTTTCTTT.

The chain is built from TRBV4-2 and TRBJ2-7, with 8 bases aligning to TRBD2. CDR1 LGHNA and CDR2 YNFKEQ come from the germline V gene. Trimming removed 0 bases from V and 2 bases from J; junction bases left unmatched: 3. The CDR3 runs 15 residues. As DNA, the CDR3 is TGTGCCAGCAGCCAAGAGGCGGGAGGCCCCTACGAGCAGTACTTC. This translates into CASSQEAGGPYEQYF.

The chain has TRBV14 and TRBJ1-1; perhaps TRBD1 as D (5 bases). The V gene's germline CDR1 is SGHDN and CDR2 FVKESK. The V and J ends lost 4 bases and 4 bases respectively, with 22 bases between them. This CDR3 comprises 17 residues. The chain's CDR3 is CASSPPRSGPGSTEAFF. In DNA, the CDR3 is TGTGCCAGCAGCCCGCCTAGATCGGGACCCGGGAGCACTGAAGCTTTCTTT.

A word on this clonotype: This clone may be a read error of a much larger clone one base away. The CDR3 end shows no conserved phenylalanine or tryptophan, and so a read error is likely. CDR3 DNA sequence: TGCGCCAGCAGCCTGGAGACTAGCGGGAGGGCTAGCGGTGAGCAGTTCCTC. It yields the protein CASSLETSGRASGEQFL. This chain links TRBV5-1 with TRBJ2-1; 14 bases align to TRBD2. The CDR3 sequence is 17 residues long. Germline V gene data show CDR1 as SGHRS and CDR2 as YFSETQ. The J segment lost 9 bases and the V segment lost 4 bases, leaving 12 bases of the junction unmatched.

The chain links TRBV20-1 to TRBJ2-5; 11 bases are shared with TRBD1. J was trimmed by 1 base and V by 3 bases; bases with no gene match: 7. Per germline, CDR1 DFQATT and CDR2 SNEGSKA (reference sequence). The CDR3 has 16 amino acids. CDR3 sequence: CSARTGDRGIQETQYF. CDR3 nucleotides: TGCAGTGCTAGGACAGGGGACAGGGGGATCCAAGAGACCCAGTACTTC.

This chain joins TRBV5-4 and TRBJ1-1, with no clear D. Germline loops: CDR1 SGHNT, CDR2 YYREEE (reference sequence). The CDR3 is 16 amino acids. Trimming removed 3 bases at V and 7 bases at J, with 22 bases between. The CDR3 DNA follows: TGTGCCAGCAGCTCCGCTCAGGCAGGCAGAACAAGTGAAGCTTTCTTT. Protein: CASSSAQAGRTSEAFF.

This clonotype has only a few counts. The chain employs TRBV7-6 and TRBJ1-5; D call uncertain. With 2 bases removed from V and 5 bases from J, the gap between germline ends came to 7 bases. Germline CDR1 SGHVS, CDR2 FNYEAQ. The CDR3 spans 13 residues. The CDR3 region has the DNA TGTGCCAGCAGCTTATTTGAAGATCAGCCCCAGCATTTT. It specifies CASSLFEDQPQHF. The variable domain in full, with the rest retrieved from reference TRBV7-6 and TRBJ1-5, is GAGVSQSPRYKVTKRGQDVALRCDPISGHVSLYWYRQALGQGPEFLTYFNYEAQQDKSGLPNDRFSAERPEGSISTLTIQRTEQRDSAMYRCASSLFEDQPQHFGDGTRLSIL.

This clonotype was observed a handful of times. The chain is built from TRBV20-1 and TRBJ2-3; 7 positions agree with TRBD2. J gave up 1 base and V 3 bases, and 7 bases lay outside the gene matches. The CDR3 extends over 15 amino acids. Looked up from germline, CDR1 is DFQATT and CDR2 is SNEGSKA (reference sequence). The CDR3 is CSARGGVKGTDTQYF. The CDR3 DNA follows: TGCAGTGCTAGGGGAGGGGTAAAGGGCACAGATACGCAGTATTTT.